These T cell receptor beta chains were read from a single sample in a study of response to subunit inactivated influenza vaccine. One entry per CDR3 protein results from TCRdb running MiXCR on the RT-PCR reads. The table has roughly 570,000 distinct CDR3 sequences, approximately 15% seen once; the top ten hold more than 9.5%. Specimen: PBMCs from blood, collected 11 to 12 days after vaccination. These receptors were obtained from a man between 50 and 59 years old who received an inactivated influenza vaccine. Each CDR3 is given without its conserved first and last residue. A D gene is named only where the DNA matches it firmly.

d_call	v_call	j_call	cdr3_aa
.	TRBV29-1	TRBJ2-1	SVVGWGYNEQF
TRBD2	TRBV20-1	TRBJ2-1	SAPLAGIKSKYNEQF
TRBD1	TRBV20-1	TRBJ2-7	SADRDSYEQY
.	TRBV7-2	TRBJ2-3	ASTQYSSTDTQY
.	TRBV12-3/TRBV12-4	TRBJ2-7	ASSLGGVEQY
.	TRBV6-2/TRBV6-3	TRBJ1-1	ASSYRREAGRAF
TRBD1	TRBV29-1	TRBJ2-1	SVAPGQSSYNEQF
.	TRBV2	TRBJ1-5	ASSVEVANQPQH
.	TRBV4-3	TRBJ2-1	ASSVYDSPRGEQF
.	TRBV3-1	TRBJ1-1	ASSQVGASTEAF
TRBD2	TRBV4-3	TRBJ2-1	ASSQISRGDNEQF
.	TRBV6-5	TRBJ2-7	ASSSALGLSHSYEQY
.	TRBV5-1	TRBJ2-5	ASSLNRDTLVETQY
.	TRBV20-1	TRBJ2-3	SARSGAPTDTQY
.	TRBV5-1	TRBJ2-3	ASRDSYTDTQY
.	TRBV7-9	TRBJ2-3	ASRPERTDTQY
TRBD2	TRBV10-3	TRBJ2-7	AITRTSGSSYEKY
.	TRBV15	TRBJ1-4	ATSRDPEKLF
.	TRBV29-1	TRBJ2-7	SVVWEYEQY
.	TRBV5-5	TRBJ2-6	ASSLTSGAKVLT
.	TRBV12-3/TRBV12-4	TRBJ2-1	ASSFSPTGYNEQF
.	TRBV4-1	TRBJ2-7	ASSQYGTYEQY
TRBD2	TRBV11-1	TRBJ2-4	ASSFGTSGRVAKNIQY
TRBD1	TRBV24-1	TRBJ2-2	ATSDFSGTDNTGELF
.	TRBV29-1	TRBJ1-4	SVESREKLF
TRBD2	TRBV10-3	TRBJ2-3	AIGTSGPDTQY
TRBD1	TRBV28	TRBJ1-6	ASSSDREFSPLH
.	TRBV25-1	TRBJ2-1	ASSERRGIRNEQF